Listed here are 17 T cell receptor beta chains from one sample, sequenced in a study of low-dose radiotherapy and immunotherapy resistance in tumors. Priming of first-strand cDNA relied on TRAV- and TRBV-specific primers (covering alpha and beta chains). TCR amplification involved about 21 PCR cycles with a constant-region primer and V-primer adapter. TCRdb redid the calling of the reads with MiXCR, one entry per CDR3 protein. The repertoire holds 45,000 or so distinct CDR3 sequences, with less than 30% as singletons. Time point here: after trial treatment. The treatment: LDRT plus nivolumab, ipilimumab, low-dose cyclophosphamide and aspirin (RACIN trial). The sequencing here drew on PBMCs, taken after low-dose radiotherapy plus immunotherapy. These receptors were collected from a male donor with prostate cancer.

This chain joins TRBV9 and TRBJ2-7; 7 bases line up with TRBD1. The CDR3 covers 14 residues. V dropped 4 bases and J dropped 2; count of bases not matched to a gene: 6. In germline, CDR1 is SGDLS, CDR2 YYNGEE. The CDR3 sequence is CASSSTGTAYEQYF. The DNA of the CDR3 is TGTGCCAGCAGCTCCACCGGGACAGCCTACGAGCAGTACTTC.

This clonotype turned up a few times. The V and J genes are TRBV20-1 and TRBJ1-6; D gene uncertain. V lost 5 bases, J lost 0 bases, and 17 bases lay in between. The CDR3 runs 17 residues. Germline CDR1 DFQATT, CDR2 SNEGSKA (reference sequence). The CDR3 DNA reads as TGCAGTGCTCTCCCGACCGATGTATACTCCTATAATTCACCCCTCCACTTT. Protein product: CSALPTDVYSYNSPLHF.

At least ten counts were recorded for this clonotype. This rearrangement joins TRBV27 to TRBJ1-1; 8 bases map to TRBD1. This CDR3 comprises 15 residues. CDR1 is MNHEY and CDR2 is SMNVEV in the germline V gene (reference sequence). Germline trimming cut 5 bases from V and 5 bases from J; bases unmatched to any gene: 10. CDR3 sequence (DNA): TGTGCCAGCAGTCGGACAGGGCCGCTGAGGACTGAAGCTTTCTTT. It is translated as CASSRTGPLRTEAFF.

The chain joins TRBV6-2 or TRBV6-3 to TRBJ1-2; 7 positions match TRBD1. Looked up from germline, CDR1 is MNHEY and CDR2 is SVGEGT. The J segment lost 3 bases and the V segment lost 2 bases, leaving 0 bases of the junction unmatched. CDR3 length: 13 amino acids. The CDR3 here is CASSYDRDYGYTF. Written as DNA, the CDR3 is TGTGCCAGCAGTTACGACAGGGACTATGGCTACACCTTC.

This clonotype was recorded many times. This sequence joins TRBV27 and TRBJ1-1; the D gene is possibly TRBD1 (6 bases). Germline V gene sequence: CDR1 MNHEY, CDR2 SMNVEV (reference sequence). V lost 4 bases and J 1 base, leaving 22 bases between the germline ends. This CDR3 is 18 amino acids long. The CDR3 DNA reads as TGTGCCAGCAGTTCGGGCCCCAAAACAGGGTTCGAGAACACTGAAGCTTTCTTT. This codes for CASSSGPKTGFENTEAFF.

The table lists this clonotype with a few counts. J is TRBJ1-5 and V is TRBV5-5; a possible D gene is TRBD1 (5 bases). This CDR3 comprises 15 residues. Trimming removed 4 bases from V and 0 bases from J, with 11 bases in between. Looked up from germline, CDR1 is SGHKS and CDR2 is YYEKEE (reference sequence). CDR3 in amino acids: CASSTAGDSNQPQHF. The CDR3 bases are TGTGCCAGCAGCACGGCGGGGGATAGCAATCAGCCCCAGCATTTT.

The CDR3 bases are TGCAGTGCTAGTGGGCAGGCCAGTGAAGCTTTCTTT. Translated: CSASGQASEAFF. The rearrangement links TRBV20-1 to TRBJ1-1; D remains ambiguous. Trimming removed 3 bases at V and 7 bases at J, with 12 bases between. CDR3 size: 12 residues. Germline CDR1 reads DFQATT; CDR2 reads SNEGSKA (reference sequence).

Many counts were recorded for this clonotype. V usage is TRBV24-1 and J usage is TRBJ1-2; 7 bases fit TRBD1. The CDR3 runs 13 residues. J was trimmed by 7 bases and V by 3 bases; bases with no gene match: 4. The germline gives CDR1 KGHDR, CDR2 SFDVKD. CDR3: CATSDVTGTGYTF. CDR3 nucleotide sequence: TGTGCCACCAGTGATGTGACAGGGACTGGCTACACCTTC.

With regard to this clonotype: With only one base between it and a far larger clone, this is likely a read error. The genes are TRBV28 and TRBJ2-7, with 9 bases that match TRBD2. This CDR3 is built from 17 residues. V shed 7 bases, J shed 7 bases, and the junction held 20 bases outside the gene matches. Germline V lookup: CDR1 MDHEN, CDR2 SYDVKM. CDR3 in amino acids: CASTSSGRPSSYNEQYF. CDR3 sequence (DNA): TGTGCCAGCACCTCAAGCGGGAGGCCGAGCTCCTACAATGAGCAGTACTTC.

In this sample, this clonotype turned up many times. V gene TRBV3-1 combines with J gene TRBJ2-5; 7 nucleotides agree with TRBD2. The CDR3 runs to 16 residues. Germline V gene sequence: CDR1 LGHDT, CDR2 YNNKEL (reference sequence). The ends lost 4 bases at V and 3 bases at J; junction bases unmatched: 11. CDR3 sequence reads: CASSPTGRERKETQYF. In nucleotides, the CDR3 is TGTGCCAGCAGCCCAACGGGGCGGGAGCGGAAAGAGACCCAGTACTTC.

This clonotype was recorded at least ten times. The J gene is TRBJ2-5, the V gene TRBV5-1; 8 nucleotides agree with TRBD1. V was pared by 4 bases and J by 5 bases, with 13 bases of the junction left unmatched. The CDR3 is made up of 16 amino acids. The germline V gene encodes CDR1 SGHRS and CDR2 YFSETQ. CDR3 sequence: CASSRNGQGESETQYF. The CDR3 coding sequence is TGCGCCAGCAGCCGGAACGGACAGGGTGAATCGGAGACCCAGTACTTC.

CDR3 residues: CASSLEGRWNSPLHF. CDR3 bases: TGTGCCAGCAGTTTAGAGGGGAGGTGGAATTCACCCCTCCACTTT. This chain connects TRBV28 to TRBJ1-6; perhaps TRBD1 as D (5 bases). The length of the CDR3 is 15 residues. Trimming took 2 bases from V and 7 from J, leaving 12 bases between them. CDR1 is MDHEN and CDR2 is SYDVKM in the germline V gene.

This clonotype has at least ten counts. The chain is built from TRBV29-1 and TRBJ2-1, with 12 bases fitting TRBD2. The ends lost 6 bases at V and 2 bases at J; junction bases unmatched: 14. Germline V gene sequence: CDR1 SQVTM, CDR2 ANQGSEA. The CDR3 is made up of 18 amino acids. Here the CDR3 reads CSVRGVASGRAAYNEQFF. Here the CDR3 DNA reads TGCAGCGTGCGTGGAGTGGCTAGCGGGAGGGCCGCCTACAATGAGCAGTTCTTC.

Comments on this clonotype: The DNA is omitted, as the CDR3 cannot be located on it reliably, and the CDR3 follows TCRdb's listing. The chain's CDR3 is CASSPAPSTDTQYFF. This chain uses TRBV5-6 with TRBJ2-3; the table's D call of TRBD2 was not tested on the DNA. The CDR3 numbers 15 amino acids, ends counted. Germline-derived CDR1 and CDR2 are SGHDT and YYEEEE.

This clonotype was observed at least ten times. The chain is built from TRBV16 and TRBJ1-1; 9 bases match TRBD1. Per the germline V gene, CDR1 is KGHSY and CDR2 is FQNENV. The ends lost 4 bases at V and 6 bases at J; junction bases unmatched: 9. The CDR3 is 15 residues long. The CDR3 spells CASSRHRDRASEAFF. CDR3 nucleotides: TGTGCCAGCAGCCGCCACCGGGACAGGGCATCTGAAGCTTTCTTT.

This clonotype was detected many times. The V and J genes are TRBV10-2 and TRBJ2-3; 7 positions match TRBD2. The germline gives CDR1 WSHSY, CDR2 SAAADI. J was trimmed by 2 bases and V by 4 bases; bases with no gene match: 6. The CDR3 covers 15 residues. CDR3 region: CASSGGAGYTDTQYF. In DNA, the CDR3 is TGCGCCAGCAGTGGGGGAGCGGGGTACACAGATACGCAGTATTTT.

This clonotype was recorded once. This likely stems from a read error, as it lies one base from a far larger clone. The rearrangement links TRBV13 to TRBJ2-3; TRBD2 aligns across 11 bases. The junction had 11 bases not matched to a gene; V was cut back by 1 base and J by 2 bases. The CDR3 has 19 amino acids. Germline-derived CDR1 and CDR2 are PRHDT and FYEKMQ (reference sequence). The CDR3 nucleotides read TGTGCCAGCAGCTTAGCTGGGACTAGCGGCACGATGATCACAGATACGCAGTATTTT. Protein product: CASSLAGTSGTMITDTQYF.